This record concerns one T cell receptor (beta chain) sequence. The antigen is undetermined. Primers: 60 Vbeta forward and 13 Jbeta reverse. The method was immunoSEQ multiplex PCR; TCRdb's version includes in-frame clones alone and lacks a portion of them. The data show tens of thousands of clones, about 77% seen once. The source of the sample is a study of cytomegalovirus exposure and HLA in healthy donors. Study-level findings and limits: Prediction of most subjects' HLA-A and HLA-B alleles by TCR beta sequences was reportedly accurate.

Trimming removed 0 bases from V and 0 bases from J; junction bases left unmatched: 2. CDR3 size: 17 residues. Germline lookup yields CDR1 PRHDT and CDR2 FYEKMQ (reference sequence). The sequence came from a male donor in good health and CMV-seropositive. The V and J genes are TRBV13 and TRBJ2-7, with 13 bases that match TRBD2. Sample: PBMCs. The CDR3 protein is CASSLGGLAGSSYEQYF. The CDR3 DNA follows: TGTGCCAGCAGCTTAGGGGGACTAGCGGGAAGCTCCTACGAGCAGTACTTC.